Below are 30 T cell receptor beta chains sequenced from a single sample in a study of response to subunit inactivated influenza vaccine. Using its own MiXCR run on the RT-PCR reads, TCRdb lists one record per CDR3 protein. The sample contains around 580,000 distinct CDR3 sequences, 14% of which appear only once. The material sequenced was PBMCs from blood, taken less than 13 days after vaccination. These TCRs come from a man aged 45-60 years who received an inactivated influenza vaccine.

V usage is TRBV7-2 and J usage is TRBJ1-2; D may be TRBD1 (6 bases). V lost 0 bases and J 4 bases, leaving 18 bases between the germline ends. Germline V CDR1 and CDR2: SGHTA, FQGNSA. The CDR3 consists of 17 residues. The CDR3 reads CASSLAYINTGSYGYTF. DNA for the CDR3: TGTGCCAGCAGCTTAGCCTACATTAACACAGGGAGCTATGGCTACACCTTC.

The rearrangement links TRBV6-6 to TRBJ2-4, with D perhaps TRBD2 (6 bases). Per the germline V gene, CDR1 is MNHNY and CDR2 is SVGAGI (reference sequence). The CDR3 totals 13 residues. The V and J ends lost 2 bases and 7 bases respectively, with 9 bases between them. The CDR3 loop reads CASSYGGANIQYF. CDR3 coding DNA: TGTGCCAGCAGTTACGGAGGGGCCAACATTCAGTACTTC.

The genes are TRBV30 and TRBJ2-2, with D maybe TRBD2 (7 bases). Germline V gives CDR1 GTSNPN, CDR2 SVGIG (reference sequence). The germline V and J ends were trimmed by 4 bases and 0 bases, with 9 bases remaining between them. The CDR3 runs to 14 residues. The CDR3 nucleotides are TGTGCCTGGAAGGGGGGGCCGAACACCGGGGAGCTGTTTTTT. It specifies CAWKGGPNTGELFF. Full variable domain (rest looked up from reference TRBV30 and TRBJ2-2): SQTIHQWPATLVQPVGSPLSLECTVEGTSNPNLYWYRQAAGRGLQLLFYSVGIGQISSEVPQNLSASRPQDRQFILSSKKLLLSDSGFYLCAWKGGPNTGELFFGEGSRLTVL.

The CDR3, as DNA: TGCGCCAGCAGCCGCCGGGAGGAGGGTTCGGATGAGCAGTTCTTC. This sequence encodes CASSRREEGSDEQFF. The rearrangement links TRBV5-1 to TRBJ2-1; 7 bases are shared with TRBD2. Germline-derived CDR1 and CDR2 are SGHRS and YFSETQ. The CDR3 spans 15 residues. Germline trimming cut 4 bases from V and 8 bases from J; bases unmatched to any gene: 12. Using reference TRBV5-1 and TRBJ2-1 for the parts outside the CDR3, the full variable domain is KAGVTQTPRYLIKTRGQQVTLSCSPISGHRSVSWYQQTPGQGLQFLFEYFSETQRNKGNFPGRFSGRQFSNSRSEMNVSTLELGDSALYLCASSRREEGSDEQFFGPGTRLTVL.

A few counts support this clonotype. The rearrangement links TRBV6-2 or TRBV6-3 to TRBJ1-5; no reliable D call. Looked up from germline, CDR1 is MNHEY and CDR2 is SVGEGT. The V and J ends lost 6 bases and 1 base respectively, with 16 bases between them. CDR3 length equals 16 residues. Here the CDR3 reads CASRNEGKTSNQPQHF. In DNA form, the CDR3 reads TGTGCCAGCAGGAACGAAGGGAAGACGAGCAATCAGCCCCAGCATTTT.

This clonotype came up many times. This sequence joins TRBV28 and TRBJ2-1; 10 nucleotides match TRBD2. The CDR3 runs 17 residues. J lost 5 bases, V lost 4 bases, and 11 bases had no gene match. Germline CDR1 is MDHEN and CDR2 is SYDVKM. Here the CDR3 reads CASSSLGLAVINNEQFF. CDR3 nucleotide sequence: TGTGCCAGCAGTTCCCTCGGACTAGCGGTAATTAACAATGAGCAGTTCTTC.

This clonotype has only a few counts. The chain uses TRBV20-1 and TRBJ2-7; 12 bases are shared with TRBD2. Germline V gene data show CDR1 as DFQATT and CDR2 as SNEGSKA (reference sequence). The CDR3 is made up of 16 amino acids. Losses at the gene ends were 5 bases for V and 0 bases for J; bases not matched to a gene: 8. This CDR3 is CSAFVRLAGASYEQYF. CDR3 in DNA: TGCAGTGCTTTCGTTCGACTAGCGGGGGCCTCCTACGAGCAGTACTTC.

The chain has TRBV4-3 and TRBJ1-4; D is ambiguous. The CDR3 spans 15 residues. Trimming stripped 0 bases from V and 0 bases from J, with 5 bases between. The germline gives CDR1 LGHNA, CDR2 YSLEER. The CDR3 DNA sequence: TGCGCCAGCAGCCAAGATCAAGCAACTAATGAAAAACTGTTTTTT. This translates into CASSQDQATNEKLFF.

This clonotype was seen a few times. CDR3 bases: TGTGCCAGCAGACCGTTCCAGGGGAACCAAGAGACCCAGTACTTC. This gives the protein CASRPFQGNQETQYF. V and J are TRBV6-2 or TRBV6-3 and TRBJ2-5; D perhaps matches TRBD1 (6 bases). CDR3 size: 15 residues. The germline gives CDR1 MNHEY, CDR2 SVGEGT. V lost 6 bases and J 0 bases, leaving 14 bases between the germline ends.

This chain joins TRBV18 and TRBJ1-3; TRBD1 aligns across 7 bases. The CDR3 length is 17 residues. Unmatched junction bases numbered 8, after V lost 0 bases and J lost 3 bases. Germline lookup yields CDR1 KGHSH and CDR2 LQKENI. The CDR3 loop is CASSPPNRGSVGNTIYF. CDR3 nucleotides: TGTGCCAGCTCACCACCGAACAGGGGATCGGTTGGAAACACCATATATTTT. Using reference TRBV18 and TRBJ1-3 for the parts outside the CDR3, the full variable domain is NAGVMQNPRHLVRRRGQEARLRCSPMKGHSHVYWYRQLPEEGLKFMVYLQKENIIDESGMPKERFSAEFPKEGPSILRIQQVVRGDSAAYFCASSPPNRGSVGNTIYFGEGSWLTVV.

This rearrangement joins TRBV12-3 or TRBV12-4 to TRBJ2-7; D may match TRBD1 or TRBD2 (5 bases each). V lost 3 bases to trimming and J lost 0 bases, with 15 bases between them. This CDR3 region has 16 residues. In DNA, the CDR3 is TGTGCCAGCAGTTTGGGGACGTCAACCGGCTCCTACGAGCAGTACTTC. It codes for CASSLGTSTGSYEQYF.

This clonotype was observed a handful of times. This chain connects TRBV6-5 to TRBJ2-5; no clear D. Germline V gene sequence: CDR1 MNHEY, CDR2 SVGAGI. The CDR3 is 15 amino acids. The germline V and J ends were trimmed by 4 bases and 2 bases, with 14 bases remaining between them. CDR3 protein: CASSFSRVWQETQYF. CDR3 nucleotides: TGTGCCAGCAGTTTCTCTAGGGTTTGGCAAGAGACCCAGTACTTC.

The chain recombines TRBV20-1 with TRBJ2-5, with TRBD1 as a possible D gene (6 bases). The germline V and J ends were trimmed by 6 bases and 5 bases, with 19 bases remaining between them. This CDR3 has 14 amino acids. The V gene's germline CDR1 is DFQATT and CDR2 SNEGSKA (reference sequence). CDR3 sequence reads: CSAPVVGGRETQYF. CDR3 nucleotide sequence: TGCAGTGCCCCGGTTGTTGGGGGCCGGGAGACCCAGTACTTC.

This clonotype was picked up a small number of times. The chain carries TRBV12-3 or TRBV12-4 and TRBJ1-1; 7 bases are a match to TRBD1. CDR3 length: 14 amino acids. J gave up 4 bases and V 5 bases, and 7 bases lay outside the gene matches. CDR3 bases: TGTGCCAGCAGTCCACAGGGGAGGCGCACTGAAGCTTTCTTT. This sequence encodes CASSPQGRRTEAFF.

The chain couples TRBV6-1 to TRBJ2-1; D might be TRBD1 or TRBD2, each matching 5 bases. Germline V gives CDR1 MNHNS, CDR2 SASEGT. V was shortened by 0 bases and J by 4 bases, with 13 bases between the two germline ends. The CDR3 is 16 residues long. The CDR3 sequence: CASSEALEGPYNEQFF. The CDR3 nucleotides read TGTGCCAGCAGTGAAGCGCTAGAGGGGCCATACAATGAGCAGTTCTTC.

CDR3 residues: CASSLLVGSDTQYF. The DNA for the CDR3 is TGTGCCAGCAGTTTACTAGTAGGCTCAGATACGCAGTATTTT. V and J are TRBV12-3 or TRBV12-4 and TRBJ2-3; D remains ambiguous. CDR3 length: 14 amino acids. Trimming shortened V by 2 bases and J by 4 bases, and 10 bases separated the two germline ends.

With regard to this clonotype: A single base separates this from a much larger clone, so it may be a read error. Because the CDR3 is missing its conserved closing phenylalanine or tryptophan, this is likely a read error. J is TRBJ1-5 and V is TRBV12-3 or TRBV12-4, with D perhaps TRBD1 (6 bases). Trimming removed 7 bases at V and 3 bases at J, with 13 bases between. There are 14 residues in the CDR3. CDR3 amino acids: CASTGGQYNQPQHL. CDR3 nucleotide sequence: TGTGCCAGCACGGGGGGACAATACAATCAGCCCCAGCATCTT.

This sequence joins TRBV6-5 and TRBJ2-1; D possibly matches TRBD1 or TRBD2 (5 bases each). CDR3 size: 12 residues. Trimming took off 8 bases at V and 8 bases at J, with 13 bases between the two ends. Germline CDR1 reads MNHEY; CDR2 reads SVGAGI. The CDR3 reads CASAPRGDEQFF. CDR3 DNA sequence: TGTGCCAGCGCTCCGAGGGGAGATGAGCAGTTCTTC.

This clonotype has more than one count but fewer than ten. V and J are TRBV12-3 or TRBV12-4 and TRBJ2-7; D is possibly TRBD1 (6 bases). This CDR3 is 13 amino acids long. The ends were cut back, 7 bases at V and 5 bases at J, with 15 bases in the middle. CDR3 amino acids: CASTDRMNNEQYF. As DNA, the CDR3 is TGTGCCAGCACCGACAGGATGAACAACGAGCAGTACTTC.

The V call is TRBV29-1, the J call TRBJ2-5; 9 bases match TRBD1. After removal of 7 bases from V and 5 bases from J, the junction contained 8 bases not matched to a gene. The CDR3 contains 13 residues. Germline values: CDR1 SQVTM, CDR2 ANQGSEA. DNA for the CDR3: TGCAGCGCGATTACAGGGGGCGGGGAGACCCAGTACTTC. This sequence encodes CSAITGGGETQYF. The entire variable domain, with the rest obtained from reference TRBV29-1 and TRBJ2-5, is as follows: SAVISQKPSRDICQRGTSLTIQCQVDSQVTMMFWYRQQPGQSLTLIATANQGSEATYESGFVIDKFPISRPNLTFSTLTVSNMSPEDSSIYLCSAITGGGETQYFGPGTRLLVL.

The rearrangement uses TRBV6-1 and TRBJ2-5, with D uncertain. V gave up 7 bases and J gave up 4 bases, with 16 bases separating them. CDR1 is MNHNS, CDR2 SASEGT, per germline. This CDR3 comprises 14 residues. CDR3 bases: TGTGCCAGCAATCCGGCCTCCGGGCCAGAGACCCAGTACTTC. Translation gives CASNPASGPETQYF.

In the case of this clonotype: A junction boundary mismatches the germline segment, possibly from a read error. The rearrangement links TRBV6-5 to TRBJ2-2; D is unresolved. The CDR3 spans 16 residues. The germline CDR1 and CDR2 sequences are MNHEY and SVGAGI. The chain's CDR3 is CASSYSKGSKTGELFF. In DNA, the CDR3 is TGTGCCAGCAGTTACTCGAAAGGGTCGAAGACCGGGGAGCTGTTTTTT.

In its sample, this clonotype was seen a few times. The chain recombines TRBV27 with TRBJ2-1; 13 bases are a match to TRBD2. Germline V gene sequence: CDR1 MNHEY, CDR2 SMNVEV (reference sequence). The CDR3 spans 16 residues. Losses at the gene ends were 4 bases for V and 7 bases for J; bases not matched to a gene: 7. CDR3 nucleotide sequence: TGTGCCAGCAGTTCCGGGACTAGCGGGATGGGGAATGAGCAGTTCTTC. This sequence encodes CASSSGTSGMGNEQFF.

This chain links TRBV6-1 with TRBJ2-1, with D unclear. Trimming cost V 9 bases and J 0 bases, with 15 bases left between them. Germline CDR1 reads MNHNS; CDR2 reads SASEGT. This CDR3 is built from 15 residues. CDR3 DNA sequence: TGTGCCAGTACCCTCGTCGGGCTCTCCTACAATGAGCAGTTCTTC. As protein: CASTLVGLSYNEQFF.

This clonotype has just a few counts. The genes are TRBV6-5 and TRBJ1-5; possibly TRBD1 for D (5 bases). V shed 0 bases and J shed 2 bases, with 8 bases lying between them. CDR1 and CDR2 from the germline V gene are MNHEY and SVGAGI. This CDR3 comprises 15 residues. CDR3 bases: TGTGCCAGCAGTTACTCCAAAGGGGGCAATCAGCCCCAGCATTTT. This gives the protein CASSYSKGGNQPQHF.

The chain has TRBV11-2 and TRBJ2-4; 12 bases match TRBD2. This CDR3 comprises 19 residues. V lost 0 bases to trimming and J lost 0 bases; unmatched junction nucleotides: 6. CDR1 is SGHAT, CDR2 FQNNGV, per germline. DNA of the CDR3: TGTGCCAGCAGCTTAGATTCAGGACTAGCGGGACTAGCCAAAAACATTCAGTACTTC. It is translated as CASSLDSGLAGLAKNIQYF.

This clonotype was seen more than once but under ten times. V gene TRBV28 combines with J gene TRBJ2-2; D is unresolved. The germline V gene has CDR1 MDHEN and CDR2 SYDVKM. CDR3 length: 16 amino acids. The V end was cut by 5 bases, the J end by 4 bases, with 17 bases between. The CDR3 spells CASSPQPARFTGELFF. CDR3 coding DNA: TGTGCCAGCAGTCCGCAACCCGCCCGGTTCACCGGGGAGCTGTTTTTT. Drawing the rest from reference TRBV28 and TRBJ2-2, the complete variable domain is DVKVTQSSRYLVKRTGEKVFLECVQDMDHENMFWYRQDPGLGLRLIYFSYDVKMKEKGDIPEGYSVSREKKERFSLILESASTNQTSMYLCASSPQPARFTGELFFGEGSRLTVL.

The chain combines TRBV10-2 with TRBJ2-1, with no clear D. V was shortened by 4 bases and J by 5 bases, with 9 bases between the two germline ends. The germline V gene has CDR1 WSHSY and CDR2 SAAADI. This CDR3 region has 13 residues. CDR3 region: CASSGTPNNEQFF. CDR3 in DNA: TGCGCCAGCAGTGGGACGCCGAACAATGAGCAGTTCTTC.

This clonotype was counted only a few times. This chain connects TRBV20-1 to TRBJ1-2; D gene uncertain. Germline CDR1 reads DFQATT; CDR2 reads SNEGSKA (reference sequence). CDR3 length: 16 amino acids. The V and J ends lost 1 base and 0 bases respectively, with 15 bases between them. CDR3 in DNA: TGCAGTGCTAGAGGGACGCTAGCGTACGCTAACTATGGCTACACCTTC. It specifies CSARGTLAYANYGYTF.

The chain uses TRBV6-5 and TRBJ2-7; 9 bases are a match to TRBD1. The CDR3 runs to 16 residues. With V trimmed by 1 base and J by 4 bases, 8 bases remained unmatched. CDR1 is MNHEY and CDR2 is SVGAGI in the germline V gene. The CDR3 bases are TGTGCCAGCAGTTACTATACAGGGGGCGCCGGGTACGAGCAGTACTTC. This translates into CASSYYTGGAGYEQYF.